The 10 T cell receptor beta chains reported below all come from one sample, sequenced in a study of blood T cell repertoires in COVID-19. Generated by immunoSEQ multiplex PCR, the TCRdb table keeps only in-frame clones and is missing some. The data show some 190,000 clones, more than 75% seen once. The source material was peripheral blood. The receptor set was obtained from a person between 65 and 79 years old with COVID-19, enrolled during active disease.

The chain links TRBV20-1 to TRBJ2-4; 10 bases fit TRBD1. V trimming: 3 bases; J trimming: 2 bases; junction bases outside the gene matches: 10. Germline assignment: CDR1 DFQATT and CDR2 SNEGSKA (reference sequence). There are 17 residues in the CDR3. The DNA of the CDR3 is TGCAGTGCTAGTCCTCCGGGACAGGGGCTGTCCAAAAACATTCAGTACTTC. This encodes CSASPPGQGLSKNIQYF.

The chain employs TRBV10-3 and TRBJ2-7; 9 bases match TRBD2. Unmatched junction bases numbered 10, after V lost 0 bases and J lost 4 bases. The germline gives CDR1 ENHRY, CDR2 SYGVKD. The CDR3 length is 17 residues. This CDR3 reads CAISESIGLAGQYEQYF. The DNA of the CDR3 is TGTGCCATCAGTGAGTCGATAGGCCTAGCGGGACAATACGAGCAGTACTTC.

This chain uses TRBV12-3 or TRBV12-4 with TRBJ2-3, with D possibly matching TRBD2 (6 bases). V was shortened by 6 bases and J by 1 base, with 8 bases between the two germline ends. This CDR3 spans 13 amino acids. CDR3: CASRTRGTDTQYF. The CDR3 DNA sequence: TGTGCCAGCAGGACTAGAGGCACAGATACGCAGTATTTT.

The gene calls are TRBV18 and TRBJ2-1, with D perhaps TRBD1 (5 bases). Per germline, CDR1 KGHSH and CDR2 LQKENI. The CDR3 is made up of 13 amino acids. Trimming stripped 4 bases from V and 8 bases from J, with 12 bases between. CDR3 sequence: CASSQNGRDEQFF. As DNA, the CDR3 is TGTGCCAGCTCACAAAACGGCAGGGATGAGCAGTTCTTC. Full variable domain (missing parts from reference TRBV18 and TRBJ2-1): NAGVMQNPRHLVRRRGQEARLRCSPMKGHSHVYWYRQLPEEGLKFMVYLQKENIIDESGMPKERFSAEFPKEGPSILRIQQVVRGDSAAYFCASSQNGRDEQFFGPGTRLTVL.

This chain uses TRBV6-5 with TRBJ1-2; 10 positions agree with TRBD1. J was trimmed by 6 bases and V by 6 bases; bases with no gene match: 4. There are 13 residues in the CDR3. Germline CDR1 MNHEY, CDR2 SVGAGI. CDR3 protein: CASRDRGQDGYTF. As DNA, the CDR3 is TGTGCCAGCAGAGACAGGGGGCAGGATGGCTACACCTTC.

This chain joins TRBV27 and TRBJ2-3, with 12 bases that match TRBD2. V trimming: 4 bases; J trimming: 8 bases; junction bases outside the gene matches: 7. Germline V gene data show CDR1 as MNHEY and CDR2 as SMNVEV (reference sequence). This CDR3 spans 15 amino acids. This chain's CDR3 is CASSSRKLAGGTQYF. DNA for the CDR3: TGTGCCAGCAGTTCCCGCAAACTAGCGGGGGGTACGCAGTATTTT.

This clone was counted between two and nine times. The chain carries TRBV5-4 and TRBJ1-4; 8 bases are a match to TRBD1. CDR1 SGHNT and CDR2 YYREEE come from the germline V gene (reference sequence). Germline trimming cut 0 bases from V and 5 bases from J; bases unmatched to any gene: 6. This CDR3 has 16 residues. The CDR3: CASSLGRDRTNEKLFF. The DNA of the CDR3 is TGTGCCAGCAGCTTGGGACGGGACAGGACCAATGAAAAACTGTTTTTT.

As to this clone: The same CDR3 arises from other DNA sequences in this sample as well. The chain carries TRBV19 and TRBJ1-2; 7 nucleotides match TRBD1. Trimming cost V 8 bases and J 5 bases; bases outside gene matches: 5. The CDR3 is 12 amino acids. Germline values: CDR1 LNHDA, CDR2 SQIVND (reference sequence). The CDR3 DNA reads TGTGCCAGTTCCCGGGACAGATATGGCTACACCTTC. This translates into CASSRDRYGYTF.

The chain couples TRBV19 to TRBJ2-1, with TRBD2 as a possible D gene (6 bases). The CDR3 is made up of 12 amino acids. Germline loops: CDR1 LNHDA, CDR2 SQIVND (reference sequence). Deletions cut 5 bases from V and 11 bases from J, with 13 bases between. The chain's CDR3 is CASSPTTRKQFF. CDR3 DNA sequence: TGTGCCAGTAGTCCCACGACTAGGAAGCAGTTCTTC.

This clone is a singleton in its sample. The chain uses TRBV5-1 and TRBJ2-1; possible D gene TRBD1, 6 bases. The CDR3 contains 14 residues. CDR1 and CDR2 from the germline V gene are SGHRS and YFSETQ. V lost 2 bases, J lost 5 bases, and 11 bases lay in between. The CDR3, as DNA: TGCGCCAGCAGCTTAAAAAGGACAGACAATGAGCAGTTCTTC. Translation: CASSLKRTDNEQFF.